These 10 T cell receptor beta chains share one sample of origin, sequenced in a study of post-analysis software for immune sequencing data. Study findings and constraints: Five or six TRBV segments were significantly more frequent in patients than in controls. TRBV5-6, TRBV5-1 and TRBV20-1 were among these segments.

Their cognate antigens are unknown. Sequencing libraries made from TCR beta cDNA carried unique molecular identifiers. MiXCR was run by TCRdb on the PCR reads, yielding one entry per CDR3 protein. Altogether approximately 730,000 distinct CDR3 sequences are present, more than 45% being singletons, with the ten largest covering 4.9%. Sequencing used blood. Every receptor here comes from a girl between 10 and 17 years old with multiple sclerosis.

The rearrangement uses TRBV4-1 and TRBJ1-5; perhaps TRBD1 as D (5 bases). The V end was cut by 0 bases, the J end by 6 bases, with 12 bases between. The germline V gene has CDR1 MGHRA and CDR2 YSYEKL. This CDR3 is built from 15 residues. The CDR3 here is CASSQDRADGQPQHF. The CDR3, as DNA: TGCGCCAGCAGCCAAGACAGGGCGGACGGTCAGCCCCAGCATTTT.

The chain is built from TRBV10-3 and TRBJ2-7; 7 bases match TRBD2. The CDR3 covers 15 residues. The germline V gene has CDR1 ENHRY and CDR2 SYGVKD. The V gene end was trimmed by 11 bases and the J gene end by 7 bases; junction bases not matched to a gene: 20. CDR3 DNA sequence: TGTGCCGCCAATAAGGCTAGCGGACCCGTGACGGAGCAGTACTTC. It encodes CAANKASGPVTEQYF.

The chain joins TRBV15 to TRBJ1-1; D possibly corresponds to TRBD1 (5 bases). The germline V and J ends were trimmed by 2 bases and 0 bases, with 10 bases remaining between them. The CDR3 loop spans 15 amino acids. Per germline, CDR1 LNHNV and CDR2 YYDKDF (reference sequence). CDR3 residues: CATSRPPGVNTEAFF. The CDR3 bases are TGTGCCACCAGCAGACCCCCGGGGGTGAACACTGAAGCTTTCTTT.

This clonotype was counted a single time. The chain joins TRBV12-3 or TRBV12-4 to TRBJ1-6; D is undetermined. The CDR3 totals 15 residues. Deletions cut 3 bases from V and 10 bases from J, with 16 bases between. The CDR3, as DNA: TGTGCCAGCAGTTTTAGTCTCCCGGCATTCTCACCCCTCCACTTT. Translation: CASSFSLPAFSPLHF.

This clonotype has more than one count but fewer than ten. The V gene is TRBV10-3, the J gene TRBJ2-7; 8 bases align to TRBD2. V trimming: 8 bases; J trimming: 2 bases; junction bases outside the gene matches: 14. CDR1 is ENHRY, CDR2 SYGVKD, per germline. This CDR3 has 16 amino acids. CDR3 bases: TGTGCCATCTTCCCCACGGGAGGGGCCCATACCTACGAGCAGTACTTC. Translated: CAIFPTGGAHTYEQYF.

This clonotype was seen a handful of times. This chain joins TRBV5-1 and TRBJ2-1; possibly TRBD2 for D (5 bases). With 4 bases removed from V and 11 bases from J, the gap between germline ends came to 10 bases. Per the germline V gene, CDR1 is SGHRS and CDR2 is YFSETQ. This CDR3 is 11 amino acids long. CDR3 loop: CASSIGSQQFF. DNA of the CDR3: TGCGCCAGCAGCATAGGGAGTCAGCAGTTCTTC.

CDR3 sequence (DNA): TGCGCCAGCAGCCAACCGCCCGGGACAGGGAGTACCGGCGGCACCTTC. Its translation is CASSQPPGTGSTGGTF. The chain has TRBV4-1 and TRBJ1-2; 9 bases fit TRBD1. The germline CDR1 and CDR2 sequences are MGHRA and YSYEKL. The CDR3 has 16 amino acids. With 2 bases clipped from V and 13 bases from J, the junction kept 17 bases outside the gene matches.

This clonotype was detected only a few times. The V and J genes are TRBV12-5 and TRBJ1-5; no clear D gene. Germline CDR1 and CDR2: LGHNT and FRNRAP. Trimming shortened V by 7 bases and J by 2 bases, and 6 bases separated the two germline ends. The CDR3 is made up of 12 amino acids. CDR3 region: CASAVGNQPQHF. Written as DNA, the CDR3 is TGTGCTAGTGCGGTAGGCAATCAGCCCCAGCATTTT.

This clonotype has a handful of counts. The chain joins TRBV3-1 to TRBJ2-4, with 7 bases lining up with TRBD2. The J call may be wrong; the DNA end is better matched by TRBJ2-7. Looked up from germline, CDR1 is LGHDT and CDR2 is YNNKEL (reference sequence). This CDR3 has 14 residues. The CDR3 reads CASSQDWGRAEQYF. Here the CDR3 DNA reads TGTGCCAGCAGCCAAGATTGGGGGAGGGCCGAGCAGTACTTC.

V and J are TRBV20-1 and TRBJ2-1; TRBD2 matches 9 bases. CDR1 DFQATT and CDR2 SNEGSKA come from the germline V gene (reference sequence). Trimming at V came to 6 bases and at J to 4 bases, leaving 7 bases not matched to a gene. The CDR3 has 14 residues. Here the CDR3 DNA reads TGCAGTGCCGCCCCGGGACTAGCTTACAATGAGCAGTTCTTC. Protein product: CSAAPGLAYNEQFF.